Following are 22 T cell receptor beta chains from one sample sequenced in a study of response to subunit inactivated influenza vaccine. TCRdb called the RT-PCR reads again in MiXCR, with one record for every CDR3 protein. The table includes fewer than 400,000 distinct CDR3 sequences, 20% to 25% detected once. The source was PBMCs from blood, collected less than 22 months after vaccination. The receptors derive from a man between 50 and 69 years old who received an inactivated influenza vaccine.

Only a few counts were recorded for this clonotype. J is TRBJ2-2 and V is TRBV19; TRBD2 might be the D (5 bases). CDR3 length equals 14 residues. V was clipped by 1 base and J by 4 bases, with 7 bases between them. Germline-derived CDR1 and CDR2 are LNHDA and SQIVND (reference sequence). The CDR3 DNA reads TGTGCCAGTAGTATAGTAGAGGGCACCGGGGAGCTGTTTTTT. Its protein is CASSIVEGTGELFF. Together with reference TRBV19 and TRBJ2-2, the CDR3 gives the full variable domain: DGGITQSPKYLFRKEGQNVTLSCEQNLNHDAMYWYRQDPGQGLRLIYYSQIVNDFQKGDIAEGYSVSREKKESFPLTVTSAQKNPTAFYLCASSIVEGTGELFFGEGSRLTVL.

This clonotype was detected a few times. The V gene is TRBV10-3, the J gene TRBJ1-1; 9 bases are shared with TRBD1. The CDR3 is made up of 15 amino acids. The V segment lost 6 bases and the J segment 6 bases; nucleotides outside the gene matches: 11. Germline loops: CDR1 ENHRY, CDR2 SYGVKD. CDR3 sequence (DNA): TGTGCCATCAGGGACAGGGGCAACCTTGGGGCTGAAGCTTTCTTT. Amino acids: CAIRDRGNLGAEAFF.

This rearrangement joins TRBV30 to TRBJ1-3, with D hard to call. V shed 0 bases and J shed 2 bases, with 5 bases lying between them. The germline gives CDR1 GTSNPN, CDR2 SVGIG (reference sequence). This CDR3 has 13 residues. CDR3 protein: CAWSVMAGNTIYF. The CDR3 coding sequence is TGTGCCTGGAGTGTAATGGCTGGAAACACCATATATTTT. Full variable domain (remainder filled in from reference TRBV30 and TRBJ1-3): SQTIHQWPATLVQPVGSPLSLECTVEGTSNPNLYWYRQAAGRGLQLLFYSVGIGQISSEVPQNLSASRPQDRQFILSSKKLLLSDSGFYLCAWSVMAGNTIYFGEGSWLTVV.

This clonotype was observed at least ten times. This CDR3 reads CASSQYRASGNTIYF. In nucleotides, the CDR3 is TGTGCCAGCAGCCAATACAGGGCCTCTGGAAACACCATATATTTT. The rearrangement uses TRBV7-9 and TRBJ1-3; weak D call: TRBD1 (6 bases). Trimming left V 5 bases short and J 0 bases short, with 11 bases between. CDR1 is SEHNR and CDR2 is FQNEAQ in the germline V gene (reference sequence). CDR3 length: 15 amino acids. The entire variable domain, with the rest obtained from reference TRBV7-9 and TRBJ1-3, is as follows: DTGVSQNPRHKITKRGQNVTFRCDPISEHNRLYWYRQTLGQGPEFLTYFQNEAQLEKSRLLSDRFSAERPKGSFSTLEIQRTEQGDSAMYLCASSQYRASGNTIYFGEGSWLTVV.

The chain couples TRBV20-1 to TRBJ2-3; D gene uncertain. The CDR3 is 17 amino acids. In germline, CDR1 is DFQATT, CDR2 SNEGSKA (reference sequence). Trimming pared 4 bases from V and 2 bases from J, leaving 22 bases between. The CDR3 DNA follows: TGCAGTGCTATCCCTTCCGGGCCAACAACATTCACAGATACGCAGTATTTT. As protein: CSAIPSGPTTFTDTQYF.

This rearrangement joins TRBV12-3 or TRBV12-4 to TRBJ2-3; tentatively, D is TRBD2 (6 bases). Trimming removed 9 bases at V and 9 bases at J, with 13 bases between. The CDR3 covers 11 residues. CDR3 protein: CASRREDTQYF. CDR3 DNA sequence: TGTGCCAGTCGTAGGGAGGACACGCAGTATTTT.

This clonotype was counted between two and nine times. The rearrangement joins TRBV7-8 to TRBJ1-1; TRBD1 agrees at 7 bases. Germline V CDR1 and CDR2: SGHVS, FQNEAQ. The CDR3 covers 16 residues. J gave up 1 base and V 3 bases, and 8 bases lay outside the gene matches. DNA of the CDR3: TGTGCCAGCAGCTTTCGACCTCAGGGGGAGAACACTGAAGCTTTCTTT. It is translated as CASSFRPQGENTEAFF.

V and J are TRBV15 and TRBJ1-2, with a weak D call TRBD1 (6 bases). Trimming pared 0 bases from V and 5 bases from J, leaving 13 bases between. The CDR3 extends over 15 amino acids. Germline lookup yields CDR1 LNHNV and CDR2 YYDKDF (reference sequence). The CDR3 loop is CATSRDPPGAYGYTF. The CDR3 nucleotides are TGTGCCACCAGCAGAGATCCCCCGGGGGCGTATGGCTACACCTTC.

This clonotype has more than one count but fewer than ten. The rearrangement links TRBV12-3 or TRBV12-4 to TRBJ2-3, with D unclear. The V end was cut by 6 bases, the J end by 0 bases, with 7 bases between. The CDR3 extends over 13 amino acids. CDR3 nucleotides: TGTGCCAGCAGCGCAAGAAGCACAGATACGCAGTATTTT. The encoded protein is CASSARSTDTQYF.

This clonotype was found a few times. The chain combines TRBV4-3 with TRBJ2-5; D not certain. The germline V and J ends were trimmed by 0 bases and 2 bases, with 10 bases remaining between them. Germline lookup yields CDR1 LGHNA and CDR2 YSLEER. This CDR3 contains 15 residues. This CDR3 is CASSQDVTRQETQYF. In DNA, the CDR3 is TGCGCCAGCAGCCAAGATGTGACAAGACAAGAGACCCAGTACTTC.

About this clonotype: One end of the junction varies from germline; a read error may be responsible. This chain links TRBV7-8 with TRBJ1-4; 8 nucleotides align to TRBD1. The CDR3 runs 16 residues. From germline, CDR1 is SGHVS and CDR2 FQNEAQ. The DNA of the CDR3 is TGTGCCAGCAGCCTGGACAGGGTATCAACTGATGAAAAACTGTTTTTT. Translating gives CASSLDRVSTDEKLFF.

This clonotype has more than one count but fewer than ten. The gene calls are TRBV5-6 and TRBJ1-4; no firm D call. From germline, CDR1 is SGHDT and CDR2 YYEEEE. This CDR3 is 13 amino acids long. The V gene lost 3 bases and the J gene lost 13 bases, with 16 bases spanning the gap. CDR3 residues: CASSWTGHDRLFF. The CDR3 coding sequence is TGTGCCAGCAGCTGGACCGGGCACGATAGACTGTTTTTT. The full variable domain, with the rest looked up from reference TRBV5-6 and TRBJ1-4, is DAGVTQSPTHLIKTRGQQVTLRCSPKSGHDTVSWYQQALGQGPQFIFQYYEEEERQRGNFPDRFSGHQFPNYSSELNVNALLLGDSALYLCASSWTGHDRLFFGSGTQLSVL.

The chain joins TRBV19 to TRBJ2-3, with 8 bases lining up with TRBD2. With 7 bases clipped from V and 6 bases from J, the junction kept 12 bases outside the gene matches. From germline, CDR1 is LNHDA and CDR2 SQIVND (reference sequence). This CDR3 spans 15 amino acids. Here the CDR3 DNA reads TGTGCCAGTACCATTCGAGCGGGGGTGGGGGATACGCAGTATTTT. Protein: CASTIRAGVGDTQYF.

This sequence joins TRBV11-3 and TRBJ1-2; no clear D gene. Trimming removed 5 bases from V and 7 bases from J, with 8 bases in between. This CDR3 has 11 amino acids. Per the germline V gene, CDR1 is SGHNT and CDR2 is YENEEA. CDR3 sequence: CASSESGGYTF. DNA for the CDR3: TGTGCCAGCAGCGAGAGCGGTGGCTACACCTTC.

This clonotype was counted between two and nine times. The chain carries TRBV20-1 and TRBJ1-1; TRBD1 agrees at 7 bases. Losses at the gene ends were 5 bases for V and 1 base for J; bases not matched to a gene: 4. The CDR3 runs to 13 residues. Germline CDR1 is DFQATT and CDR2 is SNEGSKA (reference sequence). The CDR3 nucleotides read TGCAGTGCTGCGACAGGGAAGAACACTGAAGCTTTCTTT. Amino acid sequence: CSAATGKNTEAFF.

This clonotype was detected ten times or more. The chain has TRBV4-3 and TRBJ2-6; D remains ambiguous. Trimming shortened V by 0 bases and J by 11 bases, and 8 bases separated the two germline ends. The CDR3 loop spans 13 amino acids. The germline CDR1 and CDR2 sequences are LGHNA and YSLEER. The CDR3 bases are TGCGCCAGCAGCCAAGACCCCTGGGACGTCCTGACTTTC. Its translation: CASSQDPWDVLTF.

The chain employs TRBV3-1 and TRBJ2-4, with TRBD2 matching 8 bases. Germline V gives CDR1 LGHDT, CDR2 YNNKEL (reference sequence). V dropped 1 base and J dropped 3; count of bases not matched to a gene: 2. CDR3 length: 15 residues. This CDR3 reads CASSQGLAGKNIQYF. The CDR3 bases are TGTGCCAGCAGCCAAGGGCTAGCGGGCAAAAACATTCAGTACTTC.

There are a few counts of this clonotype. V usage is TRBV4-2 and J usage is TRBJ2-2, with D perhaps matching TRBD2 (6 bases). V was clipped by 1 base and J by 0 bases, with 6 bases between them. Germline CDR1 and CDR2: LGHNA and YNFKEQ. The CDR3 contains 15 residues. The CDR3 DNA reads TGTGCCAGCAGCCAAGGACTAGCGAACACCGGGGAGCTGTTTTTT. Residues: CASSQGLANTGELFF.

Worth noting for this clonotype: This likely comes from a read error, as the CDR3 has no conserved phenylalanine or tryptophan at its end. The V gene is TRBV11-2, the J gene TRBJ2-3, with D unclear. Germline V gives CDR1 SGHAT, CDR2 FQNNGV. V dropped 4 bases and J dropped 0 bases, with 5 bases sitting between them. The CDR3 extends over 13 amino acids. This CDR3 reads CASSYASTDTQYS. Written as DNA, the CDR3 is TGTGCCAGCAGCTACGCTAGCACAGATACGCAGTATTCT.

A few counts support this clonotype. This chain joins TRBV29-1 and TRBJ2-7; 7 bases agree with TRBD2. J gave up 4 bases and V 3 bases, and 3 bases lay outside the gene matches. Germline-derived CDR1 and CDR2 are SQVTM and ANQGSEA. This CDR3 is built from 12 residues. Written as DNA, the CDR3 is TGCAGCGTTGACGGGGGGAGGTACGAGCAGTACTTC. Translating gives CSVDGGRYEQYF.

The V gene is TRBV6-2 or TRBV6-3, the J gene TRBJ2-7; 8 nucleotides align to TRBD2. CDR3 length: 14 amino acids. Germline CDR1 reads MNHEY; CDR2 reads SVGEGT. Unmatched junction bases numbered 3, after V lost 2 bases and J lost 3 bases. The DNA for the CDR3 is TGTGCCAGCAGTTACGGACTAGCCGGCTACGAGCAGTACTTC. Its translation: CASSYGLAGYEQYF.

This clonotype was seen a single time. The chain has TRBV5-1 and TRBJ2-1; 10 bases are a match to TRBD1. This CDR3 has 16 amino acids. Germline loops: CDR1 SGHRS, CDR2 YFSETQ. The V and J ends lost 0 bases and 5 bases, in that order; junction bases with no gene match: 5. In DNA, the CDR3 is TGCGCCAGCAGCTTGGGAGGGACAGGGGCCCACAATGAGCAGTTCTTC. Protein sequence: CASSLGGTGAHNEQFF.